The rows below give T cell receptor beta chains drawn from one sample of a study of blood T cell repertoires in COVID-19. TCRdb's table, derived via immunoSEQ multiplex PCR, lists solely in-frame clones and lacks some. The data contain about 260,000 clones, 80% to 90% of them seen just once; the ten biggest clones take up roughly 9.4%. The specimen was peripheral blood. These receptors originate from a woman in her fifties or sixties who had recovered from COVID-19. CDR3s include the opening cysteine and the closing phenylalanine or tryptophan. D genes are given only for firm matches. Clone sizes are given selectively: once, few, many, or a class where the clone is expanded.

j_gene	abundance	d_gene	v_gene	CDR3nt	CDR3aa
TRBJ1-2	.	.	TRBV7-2	TGTGCCAGCAGCTTCGGGGGCGGGGGGCGCAGTAATGGCTACACCTTC	CASSFGGGGRSNGYTF
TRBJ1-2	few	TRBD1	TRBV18	TGTGCCAGCTCACCCAGGGGGCCGAACTATGGCTACACCTTC	CASSPRGPNYGYTF
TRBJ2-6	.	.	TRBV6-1	TGTGCCAGCAGTGAAATGAGGGCTGGGGCCAACGTCCTGACTTTC	CASSEMRAGANVLTF
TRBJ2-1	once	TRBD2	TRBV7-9	TGTGCCAGCAGCCTCCCCGGACTAGCGGGAACTTATGAGCAGTTCTTC	CASSLPGLAGTYEQFF
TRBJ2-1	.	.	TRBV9	TGTGCCAGCAGCCCTCGGTGGTCCTACAATGAGCAGTTCTTC	CASSPRWSYNEQFF
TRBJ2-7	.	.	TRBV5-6	TGTGCCAGCGGCCTTCTCACAGGCCACGAGCAGTACTTC	CASGLLTGHEQYF
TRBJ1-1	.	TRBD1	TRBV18	TGTGCCAGCTCACCAAGGGGGCAGGGCACTGAAGCTTTCTTT	CASSPRGQGTEAFF
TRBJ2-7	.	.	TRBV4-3	TGCGCCAGCAGCGCCAGAATCGACAGACACTCCTACGAGCAGTACTTC	CASSARIDRHSYEQYF
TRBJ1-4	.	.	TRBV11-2	TGTGCCAGCAGCTTAGGGGGGCCAGGTGAAAAACTGTTTTTT	CASSLGGPGEKLFF
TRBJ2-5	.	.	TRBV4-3	TGCGCCAGCAGCCAAGATCTTGGCAGCCAAGAGACCCAGTACTTC	CASSQDLGSQETQYF
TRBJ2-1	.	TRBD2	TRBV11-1	TGTGCCAGCAGCTTCGGGAGGGAGCAGTTCTTC	CASSFGREQFF
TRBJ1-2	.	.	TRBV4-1	TGCGCCAGCAGCCAAGAACTGGGTAGCGGCTACACCTTC	CASSQELGSGYTF
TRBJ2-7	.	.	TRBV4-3	TGCGCCAGCATCGGGGCAGCGGGCGAGTACGAGCAGTACTTC	CASIGAAGEYEQYF
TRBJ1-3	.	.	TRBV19	TGTGCCAGTAGTGCGGTGGTCTCTGGAAACACCATATATTTT	CASSAVVSGNTIYF
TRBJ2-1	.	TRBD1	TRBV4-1	TGCGCCAGCAGCTCTCCCGGGGGACAGGGCAATGAGCAGTTCTTC	CASSSPGGQGNEQFF
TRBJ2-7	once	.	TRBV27	TGTGCCGCCGGGGACACCCTCTACGAGCAGTACTTC	CAAGDTLYEQYF
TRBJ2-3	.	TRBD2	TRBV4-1	TGCGCCAGCAGCCGAGGACTAGCGGGAACGCAGTATTTT	CASSRGLAGTQYF
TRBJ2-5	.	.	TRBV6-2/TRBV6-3	TGTGCCAGCAACCCTCGGGGGTACCAAGAGACCCAGTACTTC	CASNPRGYQETQYF
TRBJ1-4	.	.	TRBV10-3	TGTGCCACCCTCGCGGGGCCTAATGAAAAACTGTTTTTT	CATLAGPNEKLFF
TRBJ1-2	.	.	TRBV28	TGTGCCAGCAGTTCCTCAGTAATTAACTATGGCTACACCTTC	CASSSSVINYGYTF
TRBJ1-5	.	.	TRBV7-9	TGTGCCAGCAGCTTTGGGGGCCCTCAGCCCCAGCATTTT	CASSFGGPQPQHF
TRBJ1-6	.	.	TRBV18	TGTGCCAGCTCACCAATCGGGGGGCAGAGCTCCTATAATTCACCCCTCCACTTT	CASSPIGGQSSYNSPLHF
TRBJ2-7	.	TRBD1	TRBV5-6	TGTGCCAGCAGCTGGGACAGGGGGCGGTACGAGCAGTACTTC	CASSWDRGRYEQYF
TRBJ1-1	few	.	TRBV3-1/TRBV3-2	TGTGCCAGCAGCCAAGTTCGAGCTGAAGCTTTCTTT	CASSQVRAEAFF
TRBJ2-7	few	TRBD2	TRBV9	TGTGCCAGCAGCGTGTCAGCGGGGGGGCCCTACGAGCAGTACTTC	CASSVSAGGPYEQYF
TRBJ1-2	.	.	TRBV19	TGTGCCAGTAACCCGCTGGGGGGTGCTCCCTATGGCTACACCTTC	CASNPLGGAPYGYTF
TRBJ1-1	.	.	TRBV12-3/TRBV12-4	TGTGCCAGCATTCTGTCCGGCGGCGGAAATGCTTTCTTT	CASILSGGGNAFF
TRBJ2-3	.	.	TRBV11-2	TGTGCCAGCAGCGCAGCCCGGGCAGATACGCAGTATTTT	CASSAARADTQYF
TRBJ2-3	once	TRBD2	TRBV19	TGTGCCAGTAGTATGCCTAGCGGGAGGGCTCTCCATAGCACAGATACGCAGTATTTT	CASSMPSGRALHSTDTQYF
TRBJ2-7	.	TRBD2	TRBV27	TGTGCCAGCAGTCCAAGACTAGCGGGGGGGACTGACGGCGAGCAGTACTTC	CASSPRLAGGTDGEQYF
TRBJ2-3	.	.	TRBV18	TGTGCCAGCTCACTCCAGCGCTTTCCCCAGGGAACAGATACGCAGTATTTT	CASSLQRFPQGTDTQYF
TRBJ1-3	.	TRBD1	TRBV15	TGTGCCACCAGCGGACAGGGGGCGGGAGGAAACACCATATATTTT	CATSGQGAGGNTIYF
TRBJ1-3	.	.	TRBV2	TGTGCCAGCAGCCCAGGGCCCCGGGGAAACACCATATATTTT	CASSPGPRGNTIYF
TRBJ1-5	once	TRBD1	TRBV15	TGTGCCACCAGCTCGGGACAGGATAGCAATCAGCCCCAGCATTTT	CATSSGQDSNQPQHF
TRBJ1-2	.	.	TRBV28	TGTGCCAGCATGGATTCTTGGGGGCGAGACTATGGCTACACCTTC	CASMDSWGRDYGYTF
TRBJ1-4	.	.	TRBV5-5	TGTGCCAGCAGCTTGCCGACTAATGAAAAACTGTTTTTT	CASSLPTNEKLFF
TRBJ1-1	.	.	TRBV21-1	TGCCCCCAGCAGCAAAGAGGAGAAACTGATAACACTGAAGCTTTCTTT	CPQQQRGETDNTEAFF
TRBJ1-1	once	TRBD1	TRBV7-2	TGTGCCAGCAGCCCGGACAGGCATTTCACTGAAGCTTTCTTT	CASSPDRHFTEAFF
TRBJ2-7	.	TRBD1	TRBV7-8	TGTGCCAGCAGCTTAGGGCGGACAGGGTGGGAGCAGTACTTC	CASSLGRTGWEQYF
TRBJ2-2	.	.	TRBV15	TGTGCCACCAGCAGACAACACAACACCGGGGAGCTGTTTTTT	CATSRQHNTGELFF
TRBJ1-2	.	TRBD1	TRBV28	TGTGCCAGCAGTCGCGGGGCGGGACAGGGAAGGGGCTACACCTTC	CASSRGAGQGRGYTF